A single sample is the source of the 5 T cell receptor beta chains below, sequenced in a study of identical twins. One entry per CDR3 protein, called by TCRdb with MiXCR from the 5' RACE reads. The sample consists of 700,000 or so distinct CDR3 sequences, about 20% of them appearing once. This sample also belongs to another study, concerning T cells expressing NK-cell markers.

The specimen sequenced was PBMCs. These receptors were collected from a woman between 18 and 30 years old in good health.

This rearrangement joins TRBV9 to TRBJ2-7; D is undetermined. CDR1 SGDLS and CDR2 YYNGEE come from the germline V gene. The CDR3 loop spans 14 amino acids. V was clipped by 0 bases and J by 0 bases, with 7 bases between them. The CDR3 DNA sequence: TGTGCCAGCAGCGTAGGGCTTAACTCCTACGAGCAGTACTTC. Its protein product is CASSVGLNSYEQYF.

The rearrangement joins TRBV20-1 to TRBJ2-7; 7 nucleotides line up with TRBD1. The V and J ends lost 5 bases and 0 bases, in that order; junction bases with no gene match: 4. The V gene's germline CDR1 is DFQATT and CDR2 SNEGSKA (reference sequence). CDR3 length equals 13 residues. The CDR3 coding sequence is TGCAGTGCTCGCAGGGGGTCCTCCTACGAGCAGTACTTC. Translated: CSARRGSSYEQYF.

V gene TRBV23-1 combines with J gene TRBJ2-4; possibly TRBD2 for D (6 bases). TRBV23-1 carries the ORF label, with uncertain function. V lost 7 bases, J lost 0 bases, and 13 bases lay in between. The CDR3 runs to 15 residues. The CDR3 DNA follows: TGCGCCAGCACCCGGGACTCCCAAGCCAAAAACATTCAGTACTTC. Encoded protein: CASTRDSQAKNIQYF.

In its sample, this clonotype was seen a few times. The rearrangement links TRBV5-1 to TRBJ2-3; no clear D gene. The CDR3 is 15 amino acids. Between the trimmed V and J ends, which lost 1 base and 0 bases, there was a span of 9 bases. CDR1 is SGHRS, CDR2 YFSETQ, per germline. CDR3 amino acids: CASSLHTESTDTQYF. The DNA for the CDR3 is TGCGCCAGCAGCTTGCATACAGAAAGCACAGATACGCAGTATTTT.

This clonotype was seen only a few times. The chain has TRBV19 and TRBJ2-7; no reliable D call. The CDR3 runs 13 residues. Trimming shortened V by 5 bases and J by 3 bases, and 11 bases separated the two germline ends. The germline CDR1 and CDR2 sequences are LNHDA and SQIVND (reference sequence). The CDR3 loop reads CASSLDRYYEQYF. CDR3 DNA sequence: TGTGCCAGTAGTTTGGACCGATACTACGAGCAGTACTTC.